Following are 29 T cell receptor beta chains from one sample sequenced in a study of metastatic and nonmetastatic thyroid tumors. All patients reached thyroid surgery having received no treatment beforehand. MiXCR re-clonotyped the PCR reads for TCRdb. The sample lists 30,000 to 40,000 clones; less than 40% were seen once. The sequenced sample was tumor tissue. The receptors were gathered from a female donor with papillary thyroid cancer or a benign thyroid nodule (not recorded which). Some clones in this sample may be carry-over from other donors' samples.

This sequence joins TRBV7-2 and TRBJ2-3; 9 bases match TRBD2. CDR3 size: 14 residues. Germline CDR1 reads SGHTA; CDR2 reads FQGNSA. J lost 4 bases, V lost 10 bases, and 9 bases had no gene match. The CDR3 DNA reads TGTGCCACCCGGGGCGGGGGGGCCCCAGATACGCAGTATTTT. Its protein is CATRGGGAPDTQYF.

The chain is built from TRBV11-1 and TRBJ2-1; TRBD2 matches at 8 bases. Losses at the gene ends were 6 bases for V and 0 bases for J; bases not matched to a gene: 13. CDR3 size: 18 residues. CDR1 is SGHAT, CDR2 FQDESV, per germline (reference sequence). CDR3 bases: TGTGCCAGCAGAAAAAGTAGCGGGACGACCCTCTCCTACAATGAGCAGTTCTTC. Translated: CASRKSSGTTLSYNEQFF.

The chain is built from TRBV27 and TRBJ2-5; 9 nucleotides align to TRBD1. The CDR3 runs to 15 residues. Germline values: CDR1 MNHEY, CDR2 SMNVEV (reference sequence). Trimming cost V 4 bases and J 1 base; bases outside gene matches: 4. CDR3 in amino acids: CASSSPTGGQETQYF. The DNA of the CDR3 is TGTGCCAGCAGTTCCCCGACAGGGGGCCAAGAGACCCAGTACTTC.

The sample holds a few counts of this clone. The chain has TRBV28 and TRBJ2-7; 9 bases map to TRBD1. Germline CDR1 is MDHEN and CDR2 is SYDVKM. The CDR3 consists of 15 residues. Losses at the gene ends were 6 bases for V and 3 bases for J; bases not matched to a gene: 9. CDR3 residues: CASRGTGKGLYEQYF. The DNA of the CDR3 is TGTGCCAGCAGGGGGACAGGGAAGGGGCTCTACGAGCAGTACTTC.

The chain is built from TRBV30 and TRBJ2-6; D is possibly TRBD2 (5 bases). Trimming pared 5 bases from V and 4 bases from J, leaving 18 bases between. There are 16 residues in the CDR3. Germline V gives CDR1 GTSNPN, CDR2 SVGIG (reference sequence). The CDR3 coding sequence is TGTGCCTGGGGACCCGGGCCCTCGGGGGGGGCCAACGTCCTGACTTTC. Amino acid sequence: CAWGPGPSGGANVLTF.

This clone was seen a few times. The chain combines TRBV7-2 with TRBJ2-7; TRBD2 matches at 11 bases. The CDR3 runs to 14 residues. CDR1 and CDR2 (germline): SGHTA, FQGNSA. With V trimmed by 6 bases and J by 2 bases, 3 bases remained unmatched. CDR3 sequence: CASRGSGGAYEQYF. The DNA for the CDR3 is TGTGCCAGCAGGGGTAGCGGGGGGGCCTACGAGCAGTACTTC.

V is TRBV11-3 and J is TRBJ2-7; no reliable D call. The germline gives CDR1 SGHNT, CDR2 YENEEA. The CDR3 has 12 residues. Trimming removed 0 bases from V and 4 bases from J, with 4 bases in between. CDR3 DNA: TGTGCCAGCAGCTTAGATCGTTACGAGCAGTACTTC. Amino acids: CASSLDRYEQYF.

Only a few counts were recorded for this clone. CDR3 sequence (DNA): TGCGCCAGCAGTGTAACCGGGACAGCCGCACCAGATACGCAGTATTTT. It translates to CASSVTGTAAPDTQYF. The chain recombines TRBV10-2 with TRBJ2-3, with 7 bases fitting TRBD1. CDR3 length: 16 amino acids. In germline, CDR1 is WSHSY, CDR2 SAAADI. V lost 4 bases to trimming and J lost 4 bases; unmatched junction nucleotides: 11.

The rearrangement links TRBV7-9 to TRBJ1-5; D might be TRBD1 (5 bases). The germline gives CDR1 SEHNR, CDR2 FQNEAQ (reference sequence). V shed 1 base and J shed 3 bases, with 10 bases lying between them. CDR3 size: 15 residues. CDR3 sequence reads: CASSLVGGDNQPQHF. In DNA, the CDR3 is TGTGCCAGCAGCTTAGTTGGGGGGGACAATCAGCCCCAGCATTTT.

The chain carries TRBV6-1 and TRBJ2-1; D remains ambiguous. The germline V gene encodes CDR1 MNHNS and CDR2 SASEGT. The CDR3 runs to 13 residues. The ends were cut back, 5 bases at V and 10 bases at J, with 15 bases in the middle. Here the CDR3 DNA reads TGTGCCAGCAGTAAGACTGACAATCAGGAGCAGTTCTTC. It yields the protein CASSKTDNQEQFF.

This clone was recorded once. The chain recombines TRBV4-2 with TRBJ2-7, with D unclear. The V end lost 1 base, the J end lost 6 bases, and 13 bases lay between the germline ends. Germline CDR1 LGHNA, CDR2 YNFKEQ. The CDR3 has 14 amino acids. The CDR3 is CASSQVAGVGEQYF. Written as DNA, the CDR3 is TGTGCCAGCAGCCAAGTTGCCGGAGTTGGCGAGCAGTACTTC.

The J gene is TRBJ2-7, the V gene TRBV2; possibly TRBD2 for D (5 bases). V gave up 6 bases and J gave up 3 bases, with 18 bases separating them. The CDR3 runs 15 residues. CDR1 is SNHLY, CDR2 FYNNEI, per germline. CDR3 sequence (DNA): TGTGCCAGCAGGAGGGTGGGATGGGGAGACTACGAGCAGTACTTC. This codes for CASRRVGWGDYEQYF. Full variable domain (outside the CDR3, taken from reference TRBV2 and TRBJ2-7): EPEVTQTPSHQVTQMGQEVILRCVPISNHLYFYWYRQILGQKVEFLVSFYNNEISEKSEIFDDQFSVERPDGSNFTLKIRSTKLEDSAMYFCASRRVGWGDYEQYFGPGTRLTVT.

This clone was recorded at least ten times. This chain joins TRBV3-1 and TRBJ2-6; 9 bases map to TRBD1. Looked up from germline, CDR1 is LGHDT and CDR2 is YNNKEL (reference sequence). Unmatched junction bases numbered 3, after V lost 3 bases and J lost 9 bases. This CDR3 has 14 residues. The CDR3 DNA reads TGTGCCAGCAGCCAGGGACAGGGTGACAACGTCCTGACTTTC. Encoded protein: CASSQGQGDNVLTF.

The rearrangement joins TRBV2 to TRBJ1-1; TRBD1 matches 9 bases. The V gene end was trimmed by 7 bases and the J gene end by 6 bases; junction bases not matched to a gene: 12. Germline loops: CDR1 SNHLY, CDR2 FYNNEI. CDR3 length: 15 residues. The CDR3 spells CASTTEGTGISEAFF. CDR3 DNA sequence: TGTGCCAGCACCACGGAGGGGACAGGGATCTCTGAAGCTTTCTTT.

This clone was counted between two and nine times. The chain carries TRBV12-3 or TRBV12-4 and TRBJ2-5; D is undetermined. Trimming shortened V by 4 bases and J by 1 base, and 7 bases separated the two germline ends. This CDR3 has 13 amino acids. The CDR3 spells CASSWALQETQYF. CDR3 coding DNA: TGTGCCAGCAGTTGGGCACTCCAAGAGACCCAGTACTTC.

The V gene is TRBV7-2, the J gene TRBJ1-2; 7 bases are shared with TRBD1. The germline V gene has CDR1 SGHTA and CDR2 FQGNSA. V dropped 1 base and J dropped 8; count of bases not matched to a gene: 7. The CDR3 runs 14 residues. CDR3 in amino acids: CASSLGGQSGGYTF. CDR3 coding DNA: TGTGCCAGCAGCTTAGGGGGACAGAGTGGAGGCTACACCTTC.

This chain joins TRBV3-1 and TRBJ2-7; D remains ambiguous. Germline-derived CDR1 and CDR2 are LGHDT and YNNKEL (reference sequence). Trimming pared 4 bases from V and 3 bases from J, leaving 10 bases between. The CDR3 spans 13 residues. CDR3 DNA sequence: TGTGCCAGCAGCCCTCGAATCTTCTACGAGCAGTACTTC. Protein: CASSPRIFYEQYF.

CDR3 nucleotides: TGCAGTGCTAGGTTTAGCCGCCCCTATGGCTACACCTTC. Protein product: CSARFSRPYGYTF. The rearrangement links TRBV20-1 to TRBJ1-2; no reliable D call. The germline gives CDR1 DFQATT, CDR2 SNEGSKA (reference sequence). V lost 3 bases to trimming and J lost 4 bases, with 12 bases between them. This CDR3 has 13 residues.

The V call is TRBV6-1, the J call TRBJ1-2, with 8 bases aligning to TRBD1. J lost 7 bases, V lost 4 bases, and 11 bases had no gene match. Per the germline V gene, CDR1 is MNHNS and CDR2 is SASEGT. The CDR3 runs to 15 residues. CDR3 nucleotide sequence: TGTGCCAGCAGTGCCTGGACAGGGTCGAGCGGTGGCTACACCTTC. Its protein product is CASSAWTGSSGGYTF.

This clone was picked up a small number of times. V is TRBV25-1 and J is TRBJ2-1; TRBD2 is a possible D gene (7 bases). The CDR3 consists of 13 residues. V lost 2 bases and J lost 12, with 14 bases in between. Germline CDR1 and CDR2: MGHDK and SYGVNS. CDR3 nucleotide sequence: TGTGCCAGCAGTGAAGGGGGGGCAGTCTGGCAGTTCTTC. Protein sequence: CASSEGGAVWQFF.

The sample holds a few counts of this clone. The rearrangement links TRBV19 to TRBJ2-1, with D unresolved. This CDR3 comprises 13 residues. Between the trimmed V and J ends, which lost 3 bases and 4 bases, there was a span of 7 bases. Germline CDR1 and CDR2: LNHDA and SQIVND (reference sequence). CDR3 nucleotide sequence: TGTGCCAGTAGTATTTTTTTGTACAATGAGCAGTTCTTC. Protein sequence: CASSIFLYNEQFF. The full variable domain, completed using reference TRBV19 and TRBJ2-1, is DGGITQSPKYLFRKEGQNVTLSCEQNLNHDAMYWYRQDPGQGLRLIYYSQIVNDFQKGDIAEGYSVSREKKESFPLTVTSAQKNPTAFYLCASSIFLYNEQFFGPGTRLTVL.

This clone was counted only a few times. The rearrangement uses TRBV19 and TRBJ2-1; maybe TRBD2 (6 bases). V was cut by 5 bases and J by 9 bases, with 14 bases left in between. In germline, CDR1 is LNHDA, CDR2 SQIVND (reference sequence). The CDR3 consists of 13 residues. CDR3 sequence (DNA): TGTGCCAGTAGTTTCACGGGAGTGGGTGAGCAGTTCTTC. Its protein product is CASSFTGVGEQFF.

The J gene is TRBJ2-3, the V gene TRBV20-1; tentative D call: TRBD1 (6 bases). The CDR3 runs to 16 residues. V was shortened by 1 base and J by 1 base, with 15 bases between the two germline ends. Germline V CDR1 and CDR2: DFQATT, SNEGSKA (reference sequence). The CDR3 nucleotides read TGCAGTGCTAGAGTAAGTCGGCCAGGGGGCACAGATACGCAGTATTTT. Protein sequence: CSARVSRPGGTDTQYF.

This chain connects TRBV28 to TRBJ2-7; unclear D gene. The CDR3 is 14 residues long. Germline V gene data show CDR1 as MDHEN and CDR2 as SYDVKM. The V gene lost 6 bases and the J gene lost 3 bases, with 15 bases spanning the gap. DNA for the CDR3: TGTGCCAGCAGGACGGACGATGTCCTCTACGAGCAGTACTTC. Its protein is CASRTDDVLYEQYF.

This clone was seen more than once but under ten times. V is TRBV6-4 and J is TRBJ2-2; D ambiguous. V was cut by 2 bases and J by 3 bases, with 7 bases left in between. The CDR3 is 14 residues long. The germline CDR1 and CDR2 sequences are MRHNA and SNTAGT. CDR3 region: CASSDNTDTGELFF. In DNA, the CDR3 is TGTGCCAGCAGTGACAACACCGACACCGGGGAGCTGTTTTTT.

This clone was observed once. The rearrangement links TRBV28 to TRBJ2-1; 8 bases line up with TRBD2. CDR1 and CDR2 from the germline V gene are MDHEN and SYDVKM. V shed 4 bases and J 3 bases; nucleotides not matched to a gene: 11. The CDR3 sequence is 17 residues long. The CDR3 loop is CASSSNQAGEIYNEQFF. CDR3 in DNA: TGTGCCAGCAGTTCGAACCAAGCGGGAGAAATCTACAATGAGCAGTTCTTC.

A word on this clone: The junction differs from germline at one of its ends, possibly a read error. V gene TRBV4-1 combines with J gene TRBJ2-7, with 9 nucleotides matching TRBD1. Germline V gene sequence: CDR1 MGHRA, CDR2 YSYEKL. The CDR3 covers 15 residues. DNA for the CDR3: TGCGCCAGCAGGCAAGGACAGGGGACGATTTACGAGCAGTACTTC. This translates into CASRQGQGTIYEQYF.

The chain combines TRBV11-1 with TRBJ1-2, with D hard to call. In germline, CDR1 is SGHAT, CDR2 FQDESV (reference sequence). Trimming took 1 base from V and 8 from J, leaving 8 bases between them. The CDR3 consists of 12 residues. Written as DNA, the CDR3 is TGTGCCAGCAGCTTAGATGAACAAGGCTACACCTTC. This translates into CASSLDEQGYTF.

In this sample, this clone turned up a few times. The chain combines TRBV5-6 with TRBJ2-1, with 9 bases fitting TRBD1. CDR3 length: 15 residues. V shed 5 bases and J 7 bases; nucleotides not matched to a gene: 10. The V gene's germline CDR1 is SGHDT and CDR2 YYEEEE. CDR3 in amino acids: CASSSGTGYWNEQFF. The CDR3 nucleotides are TGTGCCAGCAGTTCCGGGACAGGGTATTGGAATGAGCAGTTCTTC.